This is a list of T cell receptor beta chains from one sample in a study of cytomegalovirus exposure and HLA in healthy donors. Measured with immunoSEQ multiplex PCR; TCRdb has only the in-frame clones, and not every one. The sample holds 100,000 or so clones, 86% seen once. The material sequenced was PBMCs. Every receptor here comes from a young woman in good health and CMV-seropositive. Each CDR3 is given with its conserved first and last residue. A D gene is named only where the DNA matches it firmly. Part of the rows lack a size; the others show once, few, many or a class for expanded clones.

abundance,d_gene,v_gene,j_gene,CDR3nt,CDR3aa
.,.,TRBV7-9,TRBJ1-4,TGTGCCAGCAGCTTAGGGGGGCGAACTAATGAAAAACTGTTTTTT,CASSLGGRTNEKLFF
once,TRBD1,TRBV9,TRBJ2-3,TGTGCCAGCAGCGTGTCACAGGGGGTGTTGACAGATACGCAGTATTTT,CASSVSQGVLTDTQYF
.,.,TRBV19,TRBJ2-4,TGTGCCAGTAGTATAGTCGACAGTTTAGCCAAAAACATTCAGTACTTC,CASSIVDSLAKNIQYF
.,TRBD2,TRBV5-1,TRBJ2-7,TGCGCCAGCAGCTTAAGCGGGGTCTCCTACGAGCAGTACTTC,CASSLSGVSYEQYF
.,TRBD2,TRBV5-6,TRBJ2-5,TGTGCCAGCAGCTACGACACTAGCGGATGGGAGACCCAGTACTTC,CASSYDTSGWETQYF
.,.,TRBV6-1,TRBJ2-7,TGTGCCAGCAGTGAACAGGGTAGGAGCTCCTACGAGCAGTACTTC,CASSEQGRSSYEQYF
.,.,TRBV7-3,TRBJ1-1,TGTGCCAGCAGGTCAGGGGTGGACACTGAAGCTTTCTTT,CASRSGVDTEAFF
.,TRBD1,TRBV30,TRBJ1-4,TGTGCCTGGAGTGTAGGGGGCGGTGGTGAAAAACTGTTTTTT,CAWSVGGGGEKLFF
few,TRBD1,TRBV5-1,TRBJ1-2,TGCGCCAGCAGCCTAGGACAGGATGGCTACACCTTC,CASSLGQDGYTF
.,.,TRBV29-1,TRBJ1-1,TGCAGCGTTGCCCCAGGTATGAACACTGAAGCTTTCTTT,CSVAPGMNTEAFF
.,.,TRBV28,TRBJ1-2,TGTGCCAGCAGTTTGGAGCGACCGTACTATGGCTACACCTTC,CASSLERPYYGYTF
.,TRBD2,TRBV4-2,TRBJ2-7,TGTGCCAGCAGCCAAGTATCTAGCGGGGACTCCTACGAGCAGTACTTC,CASSQVSSGDSYEQYF